This T cell receptor (beta chain) was recovered during a study of cytomegalovirus exposure and HLA in healthy donors. Points on this clone: As yet, its antigen is unknown.

Germline V gene data show CDR1 as KGHSH and CDR2 as LQKENI. This CDR3 region has 17 residues. Trimming at V came to 0 bases and at J to 0 bases, leaving 5 bases not matched to a gene. Findings of the study overall: The authors enumerated 180 or so TCR beta chains as linked to cytomegalovirus.

PCR employed 60 Vbeta and 13 Jbeta primers. Per the original methods: Later analysis identified roughly 82 million unique TCR beta chains, about 10 million shared. The repertoire was sequenced with immunoSEQ multiplex PCR; TCRdb's copy has only in-frame clones and lacks some. V and J calls plus clone size are reproduced from that table; the DNA served to infer D and trimming. This sample has nearly 200,000 clones; about nine tenths occur once, and the top ten carry 1% to 1.5%. This rearrangement joins TRBV18 to TRBJ2-1; 7 bases align to TRBD1. The TCR comes from a young man in good health and CMV-seronegative. The sample consisted of PBMCs. CDR3 bases: TGTGCCAGCTCACCACCGAGGGGGCTGAGCTCCTACAATGAGCAGTTCTTC. Amino acids: CASSPPRGLSSYNEQFF.